This TCR beta chain appears in the sequencing data of a study of vaccination effects on CD4 cells after COVID-19. Trimming removed 5 bases from V and 0 bases from J; junction bases left unmatched: 3. CDR1 is SGHNT, CDR2 YENEEA, per germline. The CDR3 runs to 14 residues. With respect to this clone: The antigen is undetermined.

The data were produced by immunoSEQ multiplex PCR, yet TCRdb's version contains in-frame clones alone and is incomplete. Of about 48,000 clones listed, roughly three fifths are singletons. Isolating CD4+ T cells followed more than eight days of culture. The chain couples TRBV11-3 to TRBJ1-1; 7 bases are a match to TRBD1. This clonotype was sampled from a human donor who received a COVID-19 vaccine. The specimen comprised CD4+ T cells from PBMCs cultured without peptide, sampled before COVID-19 vaccination. The CDR3 nucleotides are TGTGCCAGCAGCCTCAGGGGGATGAACACTGAAGCTTTCTTT. Encoded protein: CASSLRGMNTEAFF.